Below, one T cell receptor (beta chain) is given with its context. Produced via immunoSEQ multiplex PCR; TCRdb's table is partial and in-frame only. Of approximately 89,000 clones listed, 94% are singletons. Germline assignment: CDR1 SGHAT and CDR2 FQNNGV. The V and J ends lost 1 base and 3 bases, in that order; junction bases with no gene match: 9. This CDR3 has 16 residues. This entry belongs to a study of T cell changes during pregnancy in multiple sclerosis. The source material was peripheral blood, sampled after pregnancy. This clonotype originated in a female donor in good health, enrolled as a control in a pregnancy study. The chain uses TRBV11-2 and TRBJ2-7; TRBD2 matches 7 bases. CDR3 amino acids: CASSLGPGSGDYEQYF. CDR3 DNA: TGTGCCAGCAGCTTAGGACCCGGGAGCGGGGACTACGAGCAGTACTTC.